This TCR beta chain was sequenced for a study of T cell changes during pregnancy in multiple sclerosis (dated by TCRdb to between 2018 and 2021). Study-level background: In women with multiple sclerosis, the researchers looked at how the T cell repertoire shifted as pregnancy progressed.

To prepare the library, the immunoSEQ multiplex PCR assay was applied. This immuneACCESS table, as held by TCRdb, lists in-frame sequences with V and J called but not all clones. Of the missing ones, under half trace to an unresolved V gene in checked studies; the others have no known cause. Here the sample has 70,000 or so clones; approximately 90% occur a single time. The ten largest clonotypes hold 1.4% of the sample. This clone has only one observation. Its antigen target is currently unknown. Base qualities were left out, and no much larger clone turns up one base away. Ends trimmed: V by 3 bases, J by 4 bases; bases unmatched to a gene: 2. Inclusive of the bounding cysteine and phenylalanine, the CDR3 is 14 residues long. Only the CDR3 region is kept as DNA, spanning 42 bases read in frame from base 1. Looking up the germline V gene yields CDR1 MDHEN and CDR2 SYDVKM.

Rearrangement joined TRBV28 to TRBJ2-1; 8 bases in the middle match TRBD1. Sequenced material: peripheral blood, taken in the third trimester of pregnancy. The sequence was collected from a female donor with multiple sclerosis, enrolled in a pregnancy study. The CDR3 here reads CASSLTGVYNEQFF. The bases read TGTGCCAGCAGTTTGACAGGGGTGTACAATGAGCAGTTCTTC.